This T cell receptor beta chain emerged from a study of CD8 T cells in ankylosing spondylitis. General study findings and limits: In ankylosing spondylitis blood, a motif of about 8 highly homologous TCR beta variants appeared characteristic. Disease-linked clones reportedly concentrated significantly in matched ankylosing spondylitis synovial fluid. Several of the motif variants were reported before in synovial fluid and blood from reactive arthritis.

The CDR3 has 14 residues. Per the germline V gene, CDR1 is SGHRS and CDR2 is YFSETQ. Trimming took off 0 bases at V and 7 bases at J, with 11 bases between the two ends. Regarding this clonotype: Antigen unknown.

TCR beta libraries were made by quantitative 5'-RACE with molecular barcodes. One entry per CDR3 protein, called by TCRdb with MiXCR from the 5' RACE reads. The top ten clones hold about 14% of a sample with roughly 300,000 distinct CDR3 sequences, less than 10% of them seen once. The TCR sequence derives from a male donor with ankylosing spondylitis. The V and J genes are TRBV5-1 and TRBJ2-4, with D uncertain. Sequencing used blood, either unsorted or a sorted T cell fraction (not recorded which). The CDR3, as DNA: TGCGCCAGCAGCTTGGCTGGAGATGAGAACATTCAGTACTTC. Translating gives CASSLAGDENIQYF.